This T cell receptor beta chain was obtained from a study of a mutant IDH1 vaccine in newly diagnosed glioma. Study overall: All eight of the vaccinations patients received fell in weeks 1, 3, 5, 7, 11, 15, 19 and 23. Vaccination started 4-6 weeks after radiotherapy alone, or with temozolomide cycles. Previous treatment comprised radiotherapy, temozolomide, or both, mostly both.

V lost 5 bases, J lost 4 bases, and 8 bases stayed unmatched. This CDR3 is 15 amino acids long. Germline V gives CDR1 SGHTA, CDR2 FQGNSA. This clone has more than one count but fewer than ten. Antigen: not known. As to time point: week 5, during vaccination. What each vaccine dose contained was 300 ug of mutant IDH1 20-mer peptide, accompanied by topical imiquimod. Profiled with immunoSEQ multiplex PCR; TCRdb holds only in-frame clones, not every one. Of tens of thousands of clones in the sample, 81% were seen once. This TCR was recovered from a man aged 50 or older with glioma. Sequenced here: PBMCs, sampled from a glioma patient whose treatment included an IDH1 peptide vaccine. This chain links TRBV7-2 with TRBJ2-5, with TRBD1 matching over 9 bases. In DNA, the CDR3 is TGTGCCAGCAGCCCTAACAGGGGGCGGGGAGAGACCCAGTACTTC. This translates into CASSPNRGRGETQYF.